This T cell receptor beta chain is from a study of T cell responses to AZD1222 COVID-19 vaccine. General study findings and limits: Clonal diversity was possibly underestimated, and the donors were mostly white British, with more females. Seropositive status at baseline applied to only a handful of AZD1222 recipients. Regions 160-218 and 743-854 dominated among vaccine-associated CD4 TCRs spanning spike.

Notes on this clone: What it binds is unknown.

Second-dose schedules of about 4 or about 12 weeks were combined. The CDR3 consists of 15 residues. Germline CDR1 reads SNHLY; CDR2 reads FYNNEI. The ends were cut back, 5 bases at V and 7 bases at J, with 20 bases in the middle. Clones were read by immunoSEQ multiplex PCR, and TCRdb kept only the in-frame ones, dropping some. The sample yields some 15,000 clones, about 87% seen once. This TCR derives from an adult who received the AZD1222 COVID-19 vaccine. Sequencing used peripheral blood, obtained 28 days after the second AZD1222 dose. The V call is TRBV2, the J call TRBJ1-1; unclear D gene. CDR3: CASSPQPDVLGEAFF. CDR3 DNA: TGTGCCAGCAGTCCACAGCCGGATGTTCTAGGTGAAGCTTTCTTT.